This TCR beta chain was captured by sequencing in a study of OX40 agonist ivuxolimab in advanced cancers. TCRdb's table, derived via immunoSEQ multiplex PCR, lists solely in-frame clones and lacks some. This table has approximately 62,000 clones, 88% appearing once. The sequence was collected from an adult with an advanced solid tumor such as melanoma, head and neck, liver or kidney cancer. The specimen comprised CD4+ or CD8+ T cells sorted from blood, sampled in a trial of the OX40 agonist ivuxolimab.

CDR3 protein: CASSRAIGTGNYGYTF. CDR3 nucleotide sequence: TGCGCCAGCAGCCGAGCGATCGGGACAGGGAACTATGGCTACACCTTC. The V call is TRBV4-1, the J call TRBJ1-2; 9 nucleotides match TRBD1. The V segment lost 4 bases and the J segment 2 bases; nucleotides outside the gene matches: 8. The CDR3 covers 16 residues. Germline V lookup: CDR1 MGHRA, CDR2 YSYEKL.